The source of this T cell receptor beta chain is a study of OX40 agonist ivuxolimab in advanced cancers. The overall study: As their treatment, patients were administered ivuxolimab, an agonistic anti-OX40 (CD134) antibody.

As for this clone: The antigen remains unidentified.

Study findings and constraints: Relative to CD4+ cells, CD8+ T cells on average had more expanded clones.

Method: immunoSEQ multiplex PCR; TCRdb's copy keeps in-frame clones and lacks some. There are fewer than 30,000 clones in the sample; approximately 73% occur only once, and 18% lies in the top ten. The CDR3 extends over 18 amino acids. The V gene lost 3 bases and the J gene lost 3 bases, with 23 bases spanning the gap. The germline V gene encodes CDR1 SGHAT and CDR2 FQNNGV. The sequence came from an adult with an advanced solid tumor such as melanoma, head and neck, liver or kidney cancer. Sequencing used CD4+ or CD8+ T cells sorted from blood, obtained in a trial of the OX40 agonist ivuxolimab. The chain is built from TRBV11-2 and TRBJ1-2; a possible D gene is TRBD1 (5 bases). The CDR3 nucleotides are TGTGCCAGCAGCTTGCCGAGGGACCGAAGTCCGTATGACTATGGCTACACCTTC. This gives the protein CASSLPRDRSPYDYGYTF.